One sample yielded the 12 T cell receptor beta chains listed below, sequenced in a study of blood T cell repertoires in COVID-19. Measured with immunoSEQ multiplex PCR; TCRdb has only the in-frame clones, and not every one. The table has around 140,000 clones, about 91% seen once. Sequenced input: peripheral blood. The receptor set was obtained from a woman aged 60-70 years with acute or convalescent COVID-19.

The rearrangement joins TRBV5-6 to TRBJ2-5; the D gene is possibly TRBD2 (7 bases). CDR3 length: 14 amino acids. CDR1 is SGHDT and CDR2 is YYEEEE in the germline V gene. Between the trimmed V and J ends, which lost 1 base and 5 bases, there was a span of 12 bases. In DNA form, the CDR3 reads TGTGCCAGCAGCTTGTGGGGGGGCGACGAGACCCAGTACTTC. The encoded protein is CASSLWGGDETQYF.

This clone was detected once. DNA of the CDR3: TGCAGCGTTGAATTGCAGATGAACACTGAAGCTTTCTTT. Amino acid sequence: CSVELQMNTEAFF. The chain links TRBV29-1 to TRBJ1-1; D call uncertain. Per germline, CDR1 SQVTM and CDR2 ANQGSEA. The ends were cut back, 2 bases at V and 0 bases at J, with 7 bases in the middle. The CDR3 spans 13 residues.

The gene calls are TRBV30 and TRBJ2-7; D gene uncertain. CDR3 size: 11 residues. The germline V gene encodes CDR1 GTSNPN and CDR2 SVGIG (reference sequence). Trimming took off 2 bases at V and 4 bases at J, with 6 bases between the two ends. CDR3 in DNA: TGTGCCTGGAGTACTAATTACGAGCAGTACTTC. It codes for CAWSTNYEQYF.

The chain links TRBV6-6 to TRBJ1-2; 7 bases agree with TRBD1. The trim removed 2 bases at V and 4 bases at J, leaving 7 bases unmatched. The CDR3 has 15 amino acids. The germline V gene encodes CDR1 MNHNY and CDR2 SVGAGI (reference sequence). CDR3 DNA sequence: TGTGCCAGCAGTTACCCCGGGACAGACTCCTATGGCTACACCTTC. Translated: CASSYPGTDSYGYTF.

The chain joins TRBV15 to TRBJ2-1; TRBD1 aligns across 9 bases. Trimming cost V 6 bases and J 1 base; bases outside gene matches: 4. This CDR3 has 15 residues. Germline V gene sequence: CDR1 LNHNV, CDR2 YYDKDF (reference sequence). In DNA form, the CDR3 reads TGTGCCACCAGGGGGGACAGGGAGTCCTACAATGAGCAGTTCTTC. This gives the protein CATRGDRESYNEQFF.

The gene calls are TRBV2 and TRBJ1-3; D not certain. CDR1 SNHLY and CDR2 FYNNEI come from the germline V gene. Trimming took off 6 bases at V and 0 bases at J, with 9 bases between the two ends. CDR3 length: 14 residues. The CDR3 sequence: CASRNGYSGNTIYF. The CDR3 DNA sequence: TGTGCCAGCAGAAACGGTTACTCTGGAAACACCATATATTTT. Filled out from reference TRBV2 and TRBJ1-3, the complete variable domain reads EPEVTQTPSHQVTQMGQEVILRCVPISNHLYFYWYRQILGQKVEFLVSFYNNEISEKSEIFDDQFSVERPDGSNFTLKIRSTKLEDSAMYFCASRNGYSGNTIYFGEGSWLTVV.

V gene TRBV7-8 combines with J gene TRBJ1-1; D perhaps matches TRBD1 (6 bases). This CDR3 comprises 15 residues. Between the trimmed V and J ends, which lost 1 base and 3 bases, there was a span of 12 bases. Germline loops: CDR1 SGHVS, CDR2 FQNEAQ. The CDR3 loop is CASSLVGGYHTEAFF. DNA of the CDR3: TGTGCCAGCAGCTTAGTTGGGGGCTACCACACTGAAGCTTTCTTT.

The V and J genes are TRBV4-1 and TRBJ2-7, with 7 bases identical to TRBD1. Germline V gene data show CDR1 as MGHRA and CDR2 as YSYEKL. The CDR3 covers 16 residues. V shed 0 bases and J 2 bases; nucleotides not matched to a gene: 7. The CDR3 DNA is TGCGCCAGCAGCCAAGATGGGGGACAGCCCGCCTACGAGCAGTACTTC. It specifies CASSQDGGQPAYEQYF.

The rearrangement links TRBV7-3 to TRBJ2-5; TRBD1 is a possible D gene (5 bases). CDR1 and CDR2 from the germline V gene are SGHTA and FQGTGA. The length of the CDR3 is 16 residues. The ends were cut back, 4 bases at V and 5 bases at J, with 20 bases in the middle. Here the CDR3 DNA reads TGTGCCAGCAGCTCAAACGACAGAGGCGTCAGGGAGACCCAGTACTTC. Encoded protein: CASSSNDRGVRETQYF.

The V and J genes are TRBV7-9 and TRBJ1-4, with D perhaps matching TRBD1 (6 bases). This CDR3 comprises 14 residues. Trimming removed 5 bases at V and 4 bases at J, with 11 bases between. The germline gives CDR1 SEHNR, CDR2 FQNEAQ (reference sequence). Here the CDR3 DNA reads TGTGCCAGCAGCGTTCAGGGGAGTAATGAAAAACTGTTTTTT. It is translated as CASSVQGSNEKLFF.

This chain joins TRBV3-1 (or the pseudogene TRBV3-2) and TRBJ1-5; possibly TRBD1 for D (5 bases). Germline lookup yields CDR1 LGHDT and CDR2 YNNKEL (reference sequence). The CDR3 loop spans 16 amino acids. V shed 0 bases and J shed 6 bases, with 15 bases lying between them. The CDR3 reads CASSQDAGEVSQPQHF. The DNA for the CDR3 is TGTGCCAGCAGCCAAGATGCGGGGGAAGTAAGTCAGCCCCAGCATTTT.

The chain couples TRBV24-1 to TRBJ1-2, with 8 bases identical to TRBD1. V trimming: 2 bases; J trimming: 10 bases; junction bases outside the gene matches: 5. Germline V gives CDR1 KGHDR, CDR2 SFDVKD. This CDR3 is 13 amino acids long. The CDR3 DNA is TGTGCCACCAGTGATTCCCAGGGGGCCGTCTACACCTTC. Translating gives CATSDSQGAVYTF.